The following is a TCR beta chain sequence with its context. The antigen it recognizes is unknown. The record has no base qualities; no much larger clone is one base away. The entry originates in a study of blood T cell repertoires in COVID-19 (TCRdb year 2020). Study-level background: Samples covering the acute and convalescent phases of COVID-19 were provided by collaborators in the United States, Italy and Spain. The prospective study material was composed of cDNA or gDNA derived from T cells, B-cell-depleted T cells, or PBMCs. The dataset comprised deeply sampled blood TCRbeta repertoires from subjects exposed to, actively infected with, or recovered from COVID-19. The repertoires were released in a freely available public database intended as a resource for research on the immune response to SARS-CoV-2. The samples were drawn from two sources: the first 160 participants of the ongoing ImmuneRACE study, and 1,200 or so subjects contributed by 6 global collaborators. Sample metadata almost always included a de-identified subject ID, COVID-19 status, age in years and sex. Where available, HLA class I and class II types were taken from metadata supplied by the sample provider and were not determined by assay-based typing. What the research found in general, with its limitations: How much clinical and demographic metadata was included differed by source and by participant, and the metadata was provided uncurated.

Collaborating institutions collected whole blood in K2EDTA tubes following their own protocols. Collaborator samples were shipped for TCRbeta analysis as frozen whole blood, isolated PBMCs, or DNA extracted from either sample type. The CDR3, cysteine through phenylalanine, is 11 amino acids long. The DNA shown is the 33-base CDR3, in frame from base 1. The V end loses 7 bases and the J end loses 8 bases, and a stretch of 11 bases separates them. According to the germline V gene, CDR1 reads SNHLY and CDR2 reads FYNNEI. The immunoSEQ Assay, a bias-controlled multiplex PCR, was used to amplify TCRbeta CDR3 regions from genomic DNA. In the source study's methods: Within the assay, amplification of reference gene primers was used to estimate how many nucleated cells each sample contained. To quantify the absolute abundance of each unique TCRbeta CDR3 rearrangement, sequence reads were collapsed and filtered. For each sample, productive Simpson clonality was calculated as the square root of Simpson's diversity index across productive rearrangements. TCRdb's version of the immuneACCESS table is confined to in-frame rearrangements and falls short of the full clone set. An unresolved V gene accounts for under half of the shortfall where checked; the remainder is of unknown origin. That table gives V, J and clone size, and the DNA gave D and trimming. The sample includes about 32,000 clones, with around 86% observed a single time. The ten largest clones take up roughly 6% of the sample.

The rearranged segments are TRBV2 and TRBJ1-2; the D gene lacks a confident call. The source of this sequence is a woman older than 75 with active or convalescent COVID-19. Material: peripheral blood. The sequenced DNA: TGTGCCAGCACGGAAAAGAGGGGCTACACCTTC. Translated, it reads CASTEKRGYTF.